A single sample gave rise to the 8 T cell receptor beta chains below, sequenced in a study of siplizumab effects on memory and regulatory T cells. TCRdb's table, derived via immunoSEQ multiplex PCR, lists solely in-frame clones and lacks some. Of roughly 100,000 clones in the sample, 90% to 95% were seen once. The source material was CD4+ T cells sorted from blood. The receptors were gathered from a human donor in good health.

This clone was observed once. CDR3 DNA: TGCGCCAGCAGTGGAGGGGGGATGAGCTCTGGAAACACCATATATTTT. Translation: CASSGGGMSSGNTIYF. The chain has TRBV10-1 and TRBJ1-3, with a possible D match to TRBD1 (6 bases). Germline values: CDR1 WNHNN, CDR2 SYGVQD (reference sequence). This CDR3 region has 16 residues. V lost 4 bases, J lost 0 bases, and 13 bases lay in between.

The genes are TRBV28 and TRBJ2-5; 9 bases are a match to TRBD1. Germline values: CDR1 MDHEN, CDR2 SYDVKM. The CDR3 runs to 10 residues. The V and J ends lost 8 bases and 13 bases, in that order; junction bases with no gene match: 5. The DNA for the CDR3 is TGTGCCAGCGGAGGGGACAGGGTGTACTTC. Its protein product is CASGGDRVYF. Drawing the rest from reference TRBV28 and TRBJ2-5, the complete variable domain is DVKVTQSSRYLVKRTGEKVFLECVQDMDHENMFWYRQDPGLGLRLIYFSYDVKMKEKGDIPEGYSVSREKKERFSLILESASTNQTSMYLCASGGDRVYFGPGTRLLVL.

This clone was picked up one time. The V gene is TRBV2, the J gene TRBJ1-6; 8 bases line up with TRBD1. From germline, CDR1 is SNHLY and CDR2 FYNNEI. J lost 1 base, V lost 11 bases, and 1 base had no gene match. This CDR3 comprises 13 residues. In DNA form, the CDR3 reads TGTGCCGGGACAGGATCCTATAATTCACCCCTCCACTTT. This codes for CAGTGSYNSPLHF.

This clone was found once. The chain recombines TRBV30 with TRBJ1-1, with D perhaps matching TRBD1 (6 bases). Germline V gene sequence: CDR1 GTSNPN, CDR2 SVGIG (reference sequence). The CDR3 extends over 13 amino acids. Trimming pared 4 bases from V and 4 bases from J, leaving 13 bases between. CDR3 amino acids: CAWTRGGSTEAFF. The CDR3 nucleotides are TGTGCCTGGACCAGGGGTGGAAGCACTGAAGCTTTCTTT.

The CDR3 nucleotides are TGCGCCAGCAGCTTGCACAGGGACTGGATAACAGATACGCAGTATTTT. It encodes CASSLHRDWITDTQYF. This chain links TRBV5-1 with TRBJ2-3, with D perhaps matching TRBD1 or TRBD2 (6 bases each). Trimming left V 1 base short and J 3 bases short, with 15 bases between. From germline, CDR1 is SGHRS and CDR2 YFSETQ. The CDR3 loop spans 16 amino acids.

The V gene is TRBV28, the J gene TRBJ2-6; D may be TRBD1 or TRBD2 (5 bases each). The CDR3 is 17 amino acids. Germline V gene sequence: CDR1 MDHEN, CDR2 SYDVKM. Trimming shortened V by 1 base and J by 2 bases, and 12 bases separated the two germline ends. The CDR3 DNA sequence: TGTGCCAGCAGTTTATTGCCAGGGACCACTGGGGCCAACGTCCTGACTTTC. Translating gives CASSLLPGTTGANVLTF.

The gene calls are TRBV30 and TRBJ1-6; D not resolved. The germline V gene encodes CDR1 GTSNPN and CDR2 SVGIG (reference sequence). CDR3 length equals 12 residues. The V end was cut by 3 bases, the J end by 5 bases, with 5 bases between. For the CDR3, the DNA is TGTGCCTGGAGCCGGGATAATTCACCCCTCCACTTT. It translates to CAWSRDNSPLHF.

As DNA, the CDR3 is TGTGCCAGCACCCGGGGTGAATTAACTGAAGCTTTCTTT. Its protein product is CASTRGELTEAFF. The chain recombines TRBV2 with TRBJ1-1; D is unresolved. The germline CDR1 and CDR2 sequences are SNHLY and FYNNEI. Trimming took 7 bases from V and 5 from J, leaving 14 bases between them. This CDR3 is built from 13 residues.